This T cell receptor (beta chain) was captured in a study of T cell changes during pregnancy in multiple sclerosis. Germline assignment: CDR1 MNHEY and CDR2 SMNVEV (reference sequence). V was pared by 6 bases and J by 2 bases, with 11 bases between. This CDR3 has 15 residues. Assay used: immunoSEQ multiplex PCR; TCRdb lists only in-frame clones, some missing. The sample lists 60,000 to 85,000 clones, 91% occurring once. This rearrangement joins TRBV27 to TRBJ2-6, with D possibly being TRBD2 (5 bases). The TCR sequence derives from a female donor with multiple sclerosis, enrolled in a pregnancy study. The sample here was peripheral blood, taken in the first trimester of pregnancy. The CDR3 loop reads CASSPDGTGANVLTF. For the CDR3, the DNA is TGTGCCAGCAGCCCCGACGGGACTGGGGCCAACGTCCTGACTTTC.